This TCR beta chain was sequenced during a study of T cells in Graves' hyperthyroidism and ophthalmopathy. TCR beta CDR3 region amplification was performed from RNA transcripts. HTBI primers were used for first-round RT-PCR of the TCR CDR3. Using its own MiXCR run on the multiplex PCR reads, TCRdb lists one record per CDR3 protein. The sample includes over 650,000 distinct CDR3 sequences, roughly 15% of them seen just once. This clonotype was seen more than once but under ten times. In germline, CDR1 is MNHEY, CDR2 SVGAGI. This CDR3 is built from 14 residues. The V end was cut by 2 bases, the J end by 5 bases, with 12 bases between.

The receptor was isolated from a man aged 18 to 29 with Graves' hyperthyroidism. Source material: blood. This rearrangement joins TRBV6-5 to TRBJ2-5, with D tentatively TRBD1 (5 bases). CDR3 bases: TGTGCCAGCAGTTACGGGGCCAGCGCGGAGACCCAGTACTTC. Its protein product is CASSYGASAETQYF.